This TCR beta chain was observed in a study of blood T cells in healthy people across ages. Deletions cut 3 bases from V and 9 bases from J, with 15 bases between. In germline, CDR1 is MNHEY, CDR2 SVGAGI. The CDR3 has 14 residues. The second PCR ran roughly 6 to 12 cycles with a sample-barcoded 5' primer and J-beta primers. Tags on each cDNA molecule came from a template-switch adaptor with 12 random nucleotides. MiXCR was run by TCRdb on the 5' RACE reads, yielding one entry per CDR3 protein. The table has some 1.5 million distinct CDR3 sequences, 25% to 30% seen once; the top ten hold over 7%. The sequence was collected from a woman under 40 in good health. This chain joins TRBV6-5 and TRBJ1-5; no reliable D call. The sample consisted of blood. CDR3 loop: CASSYEHSRGPQHF. The CDR3, as DNA: TGTGCCAGCAGTTATGAGCACAGCCGAGGGCCCCAGCATTTT.